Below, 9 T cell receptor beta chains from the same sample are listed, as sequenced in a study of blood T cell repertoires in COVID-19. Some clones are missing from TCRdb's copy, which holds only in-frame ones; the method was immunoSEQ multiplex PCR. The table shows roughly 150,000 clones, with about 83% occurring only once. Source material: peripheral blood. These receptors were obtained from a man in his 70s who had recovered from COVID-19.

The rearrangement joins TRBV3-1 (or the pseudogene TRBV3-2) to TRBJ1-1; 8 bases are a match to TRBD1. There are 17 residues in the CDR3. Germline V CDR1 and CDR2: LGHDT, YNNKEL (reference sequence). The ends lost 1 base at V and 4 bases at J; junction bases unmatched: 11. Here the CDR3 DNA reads TGTGCCAGCAGCCAAGCGTTGACAGGGGCCCCGTCCACTGAAGCTTTCTTT. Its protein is CASSQALTGAPSTEAFF.

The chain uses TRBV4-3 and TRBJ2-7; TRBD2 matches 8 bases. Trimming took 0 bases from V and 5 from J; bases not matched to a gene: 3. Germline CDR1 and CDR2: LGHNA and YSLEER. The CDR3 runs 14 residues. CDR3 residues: CASSQESGGNEQYF. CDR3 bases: TGCGCCAGCAGCCAAGAGTCGGGAGGGAACGAGCAGTACTTC.

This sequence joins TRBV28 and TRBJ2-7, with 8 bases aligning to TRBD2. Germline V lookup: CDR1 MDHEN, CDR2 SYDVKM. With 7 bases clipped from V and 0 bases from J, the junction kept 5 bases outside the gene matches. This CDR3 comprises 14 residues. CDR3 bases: TGTGCCAGCAATCTAGCGGGCGGCTCCTACGAGCAGTACTTC. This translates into CASNLAGGSYEQYF.

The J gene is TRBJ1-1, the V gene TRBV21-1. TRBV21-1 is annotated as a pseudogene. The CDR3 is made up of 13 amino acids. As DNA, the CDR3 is TGTGCCAGCAGCCCCCTTTGGGAGGGTTTGGCTTTCTTT. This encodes CASSPLWEGLAFF.

The CDR3 reads CASSSHRDRRGQPQHF. The CDR3 region has the DNA TGTGCCAGCAGCTCTCATAGGGACAGGAGGGGTCAGCCCCAGCATTTT. V gene TRBV7-8 combines with J gene TRBJ1-5; 8 nucleotides match TRBD1. There are 16 residues in the CDR3. In germline, CDR1 is SGHVS, CDR2 FQNEAQ. V trimming: 4 bases; J trimming: 6 bases; junction bases outside the gene matches: 11.

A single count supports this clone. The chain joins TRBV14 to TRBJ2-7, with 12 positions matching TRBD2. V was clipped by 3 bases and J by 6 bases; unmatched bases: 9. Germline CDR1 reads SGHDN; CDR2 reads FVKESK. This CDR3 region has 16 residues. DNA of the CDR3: TGTGCCAGCAGCCAGAACATGGGACTAGCGGGTAGCGAGCAGTACTTC. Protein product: CASSQNMGLAGSEQYF. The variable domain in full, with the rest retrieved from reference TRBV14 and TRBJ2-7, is EAGVTQFPSHSVIEKGQTVTLRCDPISGHDNLYWYRRVMGKEIKFLLHFVKESKQDESGMPNNRFLAERTGGTYSTLKVQPAELEDSGVYFCASSQNMGLAGSEQYFGPGTRLTVT.

CDR3 in amino acids: CASSTVAGNNNEQFF. As DNA, the CDR3 is TGTGCCAGTAGTACCGTAGCGGGCAACAACAATGAGCAGTTCTTC. This chain uses TRBV19 with TRBJ2-1; 7 bases map to TRBD2. This CDR3 comprises 15 residues. In germline, CDR1 is LNHDA, CDR2 SQIVND (reference sequence). V lost 4 bases and J lost 5; bases outside the gene matches: 8.

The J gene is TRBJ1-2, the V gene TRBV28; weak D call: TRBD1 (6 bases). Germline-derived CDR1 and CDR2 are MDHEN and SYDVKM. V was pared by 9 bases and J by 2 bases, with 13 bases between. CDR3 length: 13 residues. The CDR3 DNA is TGTGCCAGTCAGGACAGCCTAAACTATGGCTACACCTTC. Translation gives CASQDSLNYGYTF.

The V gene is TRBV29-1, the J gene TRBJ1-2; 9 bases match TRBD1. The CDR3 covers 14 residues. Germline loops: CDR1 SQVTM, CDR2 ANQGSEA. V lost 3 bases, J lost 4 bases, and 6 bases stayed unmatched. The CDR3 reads CSVDPEQGAYGYTF. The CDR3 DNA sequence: TGCAGCGTTGACCCCGAACAGGGGGCCTATGGCTACACCTTC.